These T cell receptor beta chains were read from a single sample in a study of control samples from healthy donors and cancer patients. Assay: immunoSEQ multiplex PCR; the TCRdb copy retains only in-frame clones and omits some. Among some 79,000 clones listed, more than 75% were seen once. The sample was blood. These receptors originate from a woman between 50 and 59 years old in good health. The conserved cysteine and the conserved F or W are not part of the CDR3 here. Each record gives: J gene, V gene, CDR3 protein.

J: TRBJ2-1
V: TRBV3-1/TRBV3-2
CDR3: ASSPGTSFSYNEQF

J: TRBJ2-2
V: TRBV2
CDR3: ASSVDDRAGELF

J: TRBJ2-2
V: TRBV18
CDR3: ASSRRMDKNTGELF

J: TRBJ1-1
V: TRBV7-3
CDR3: ASSRTGANTEAF

J: TRBJ2-7
V: TRBV28
CDR3: ASTTGQGLYEQY

J: TRBJ2-1
V: TRBV28
CDR3: ASSSGQGDEQF

J: TRBJ1-1
V: TRBV6-5
CDR3: ASSRGALNTEAF

J: TRBJ1-5
V: TRBV6-5
CDR3: ASSSGGYNQPQH

J: TRBJ2-1
V: TRBV5-6
CDR3: ASSLGTGYNEQF

J: TRBJ2-7
V: TRBV5-1
CDR3: ASSGVNEQY

J: TRBJ1-3
V: TRBV5-1
CDR3: ASSGGRETGNTIY

J: TRBJ2-1
V: TRBV28
CDR3: ASSPGVAGSGSYNEQF

J: TRBJ1-3
V: TRBV25-1
CDR3: ASSEDRRSGGNTIY

J: TRBJ1-4
V: TRBV6-5
CDR3: ASSLSGSNEKLF

J: TRBJ1-2
V: TRBV7-2
CDR3: ASSLGTGGVGTYGYT

J: TRBJ2-7
V: TRBV28
CDR3: ASSFPQGAAYEQY

J: TRBJ2-5
V: TRBV28
CDR3: ASSLPGAETQY

J: TRBJ2-3
V: TRBV18
CDR3: ASSLSGGERDTQY

J: TRBJ1-5
V: TRBV7-8
CDR3: ASSLGDFSNQPQH

J: TRBJ1-6
V: TRBV5-4
CDR3: ASSLGWNSPLH

J: TRBJ1-5
V: TRBV5-1
CDR3: ASSLTAGSQPQH

J: TRBJ1-1
V: TRBV3-1/TRBV3-2
CDR3: ASRGSGGTEAF

J: TRBJ1-6
V: TRBV2
CDR3: ASKDRANSPLH

J: TRBJ2-7
V: TRBV7-2
CDR3: ASTLGVAYEQY

J: TRBJ2-7
V: TRBV4-1
CDR3: ASSQVGGRRKEQY

J: TRBJ2-7
V: TRBV12-5
CDR3: ASGFGTGSYEQY

J: TRBJ2-2
V: TRBV6-5
CDR3: ASSYGRAGELF

J: TRBJ2-1
V: TRBV7-9
CDR3: ASSLVVENEQF

J: TRBJ1-5
V: TRBV27
CDR3: ASSITGTGGYQPQH

J: TRBJ2-3
V: TRBV19
CDR3: ASSTKLAGLTDTQY

J: TRBJ1-3
V: TRBV10-3
CDR3: AISLAGIGNTIY

J: TRBJ1-4
V: TRBV28
CDR3: ASRRGPPNEKLF

J: TRBJ1-2
V: TRBV6-6
CDR3: ASSYRVANYGYT